This T cell receptor (beta chain) was recorded in a study of radiotherapy plus CTLA-4 blockade in lung cancer. About the study: In approximately 17% of patients, objective responses were seen; 30% to 35% had disease control. Study-level results: Expansion of tumor-derived TCR clones was observed in blood after radiotherapy plus ipilimumab. Early shifts in blood T cell clones, with interferon-beta, reportedly predicted response best.

Lung cancer patients with chemo-refractory metastatic non-small-cell disease were given focal radiation plus CTLA-4 blockade with ipilimumab. TCRdb keeps only in-frame clones here, not all; method: immunoSEQ multiplex PCR. The data contain 70,000 to 100,000 clones, about 86% of them singletons. Only one count was recorded for this clone. The antigen remains unidentified. The CDR3 runs 17 residues. Trimming at V came to 6 bases and at J to 2 bases, leaving 10 bases not matched to a gene. CDR1 and CDR2 (germline): MDHEN, SYDVKM. Sequencing was performed on peripheral blood, taken from a patient treated with radiotherapy plus ipilimumab. The TCR originated in a human donor with non-small cell lung cancer who had a partial response to radiotherapy plus ipilimumab. This rearrangement joins TRBV28 to TRBJ2-7; 13 bases are shared with TRBD2. The CDR3 spells CASRLRTSGSVAYEQYF. The CDR3 DNA sequence: TGTGCCAGCAGGCTCAGGACTAGCGGGAGCGTCGCCTACGAGCAGTACTTC.